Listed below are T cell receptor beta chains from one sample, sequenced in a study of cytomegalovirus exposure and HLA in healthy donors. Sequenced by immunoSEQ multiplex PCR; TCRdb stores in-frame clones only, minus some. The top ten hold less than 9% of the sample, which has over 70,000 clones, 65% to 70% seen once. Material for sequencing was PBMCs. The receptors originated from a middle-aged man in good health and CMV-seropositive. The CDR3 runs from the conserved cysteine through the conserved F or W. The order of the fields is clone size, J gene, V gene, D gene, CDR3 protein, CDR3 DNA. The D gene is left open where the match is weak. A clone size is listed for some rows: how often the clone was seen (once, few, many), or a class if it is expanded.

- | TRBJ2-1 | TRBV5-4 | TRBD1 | CASSTGTGLLATDEQFF | TGTGCCAGCAGCACAGGGACAGGGCTATTAGCTACGGATGAGCAGTTCTTC
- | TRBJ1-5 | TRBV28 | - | CASSSTVSNQPQHF | TGTGCCAGCAGTTCGACAGTAAGCAATCAGCCCCAGCATTTT
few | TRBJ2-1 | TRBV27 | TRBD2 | CASTSGRGGSYNEQFF | TGTGCCAGCACCTCGGGCCGGGGGGGATCCTACAATGAGCAGTTCTTC
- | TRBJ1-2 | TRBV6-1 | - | CASSEGQVYGYTF | TGTGCCAGCAGTGAAGGACAGGTTTATGGCTACACCTTC
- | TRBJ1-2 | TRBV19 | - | CASSLTGNYGYTF | TGTGCCAGTAGTCTTACAGGGAACTATGGCTACACCTTC
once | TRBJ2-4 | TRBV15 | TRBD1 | CATSRGGTGGDIQYF | TGTGCCACCAGCAGAGGAGGGACAGGGGGGGACATTCAGTACTTC
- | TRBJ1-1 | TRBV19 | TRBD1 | CASSTQGVRTEAFF | TGTGCCAGTAGTACACAGGGGGTTCGCACTGAAGCTTTCTTT
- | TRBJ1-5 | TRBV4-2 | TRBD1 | CASSQEDRVEEPQHF | TGTGCCAGCAGCCAAGAGGACAGGGTTGAAGAGCCCCAGCATTTT
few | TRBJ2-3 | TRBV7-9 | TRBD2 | CASSRPGLAGGDTQYF | TGTGCCAGCAGTCGCCCGGGACTAGCGGGAGGAGATACGCAGTATTTT
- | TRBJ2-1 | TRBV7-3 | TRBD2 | CASSPIAGSYNEQFF | TGTGCCAGCAGCCCAATAGCGGGGTCCTACAATGAGCAGTTCTTC
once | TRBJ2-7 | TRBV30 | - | CAWTYPSSYEQYF | TGTGCCTGGACCTACCCGAGCTCCTACGAGCAGTACTTC
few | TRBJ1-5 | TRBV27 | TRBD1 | CASTSTGGGQPQHF | TGTGCCAGCACTTCAACAGGGGGAGGTCAGCCCCAGCATTTT
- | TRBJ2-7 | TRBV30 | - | CAWTGDGYEQYF | TGTGCCTGGACAGGGGACGGTTACGAGCAGTACTTC
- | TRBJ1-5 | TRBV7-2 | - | CASSPWTDSNQPQHF | TGTGCCAGCAGCCCCTGGACTGATAGCAATCAGCCCCAGCATTTT
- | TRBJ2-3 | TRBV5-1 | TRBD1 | CASSLTGQGTDTQYF | TGCGCCAGCAGCTTAACGGGACAGGGGACAGATACGCAGTATTTT